The rows below give T cell receptor beta chains drawn from one sample of a study of T cells in Graves' hyperthyroidism and ophthalmopathy. One entry per CDR3 protein results from TCRdb running MiXCR on the multiplex PCR reads. The sample lists about 420,000 distinct CDR3 sequences, 15% to 19% seen once, with approximately 7.5% in the top ten. The sample consisted of blood. Receptor source: a woman aged 18-29 years with Graves' hyperthyroidism. Both conserved end residues are part of each CDR3. A D gene is named only where the DNA matches it firmly. A clone size is listed for some rows: how often the clone was seen (once, few, many), or a class if it is expanded.

TRBV7-9	TRBJ2-4	many	TRBD2	CASSSQGGSAKNIQYF	TGTGCCAGCAGCTCTCAGGGAGGGAGCGCCAAAAACATTCAGTACTTC
TRBV5-1	TRBJ2-7	many	.	CASSSDGFSSYEQYF	TGCGCCAGCAGCTCAGACGGATTTAGCTCCTACGAGCAGTACTTC
TRBV30	TRBJ2-2	few	TRBD2	CGLGSSGSFGDTGELFF	TGTGGACTAGGATCTAGCGGGTCTTTCGGAGACACCGGGGAGCTGTTTTTT
TRBV13	TRBJ1-1	many	.	CASSLGKNMNTEAFF	TGTGCCAGCAGCTTAGGGAAGAACATGAACACTGAAGCTTTCTTT
TRBV3-1	TRBJ2-5	.	TRBD2	CASSQNSGEGGTQYF	TGTGCCAGCAGCCAGAATAGCGGGGAGGGGGGGACCCAGTACTTC
TRBV25-1	TRBJ2-5	many	.	CASSGGGETQYF	TGTGCCAGCTCTGGAGGGGGAGAGACCCAGTACTTC
TRBV30	TRBJ2-3	many	.	CAWSGGLTDTQYF	TGTGCCTGGTCTGGCGGACTCACAGATACGCAGTATTTT
TRBV12-3/TRBV12-4	TRBJ2-2	few	TRBD1	CASSSRGQGTGELFF	TGTGCCAGCAGTTCCAGGGGGCAGGGCACCGGGGAGCTGTTTTTT
TRBV20-1	TRBJ2-1	.	.	CSATGPGVSSYNEQFF	TGCAGTGCTACCGGCCCGGGGGTAAGCTCCTACAATGAGCAGTTCTTC
TRBV11-3	TRBJ2-1	.	.	CASSLDREVRLDEQFF	TGTGCCAGCAGCTTAGACCGAGAGGTTAGATTAGATGAGCAGTTCTTC
TRBV20-1	TRBJ2-3	many	.	CSASGGAGRTDTQYF	TGCAGTGCTAGTGGGGGGGCAGGCCGCACAGATACGCAGTATTTT
TRBV7-3	TRBJ2-2	few	TRBD2	CASSSSVAGGPDTGELFF	TGTGCCAGCAGCTCCAGTGTAGCGGGGGGGCCGGACACCGGGGAGCTGTTTTTT
TRBV9	TRBJ2-5	many	.	CASSATEGFWGGQETQYF	TGTGCCAGCAGCGCCACCGAGGGGTTCTGGGGTGGCCAAGAGACCCAGTACTTC
TRBV6-1	TRBJ1-2	.	.	CASTYYPGAPRVRDGYTF	TGTGCCAGCACCTATTACCCAGGGGCCCCGCGAGTTAGAGATGGCTACACCTTC
TRBV11-2	TRBJ1-6	many	.	CASSGGLKNSPLHF	TGTGCCAGCAGCGGGGGGCTGAAGAATTCACCCCTCCACTTT
TRBV5-1	TRBJ2-7	few	.	CASSSPPGEQYF	TGCGCCAGCAGCTCCCCCCCCGGGGAGCAGTACTTC
TRBV9	TRBJ2-2	.	.	CASSVTHNTGELFF	TGTGCCAGCAGCGTAACCCATAACACCGGGGAGCTGTTTTTT
TRBV6-1	TRBJ1-5	many	TRBD1	CASRKRDRGGFYSNQPQHF	TGTGCCAGCCGAAAACGGGACAGGGGGGGCTTTTATAGCAATCAGCCCCAGCATTTT
TRBV6-1	TRBJ2-6	many	TRBD2	CASGTSSSGANVLTF	TGTGCCAGCGGGACTAGCAGCTCTGGGGCCAACGTCCTGACTTTC
TRBV6-1	TRBJ1-2	many	.	CASSAADVWGYTF	TGTGCCAGCAGTGCCGCAGATGTATGGGGCTACACCTTC
TRBV7-3	TRBJ1-1	many	TRBD1	CASRLQGMNTEAFF	TGTGCCAGCAGGTTACAGGGGATGAACACTGAAGCTTTCTTT
TRBV3-1	TRBJ1-3	many	.	CASSSPGWDTIYF	TGTGCCAGCAGCTCTCCCGGTTGGGACACCATATATTTT
TRBV20-1	TRBJ2-3	.	.	CSARLGEGGADTQYF	TGCAGTGCTCGTCTAGGGGAAGGGGGTGCAGATACGCAGTATTTT
TRBV27	TRBJ2-7	.	.	CASSQEGSLSYEQYF	TGTGCCAGCAGTCAGGAGGGGTCCCTCTCCTACGAGCAGTACTTC
TRBV5-1	TRBJ1-2	many	.	CASGASLRGYTF	TGCGCCAGCGGAGCTTCCCTGAGGGGCTACACCTTC
TRBV14	TRBJ2-2	.	.	CASSQGQLNTGELFF	TGTGCCAGCAGCCAAGGGCAGTTGAACACCGGGGAGCTGTTTTTT
TRBV20-1	TRBJ1-5	many	.	CSAEGRKAAGPQHF	TGCAGTGCTGAGGGAAGGAAGGCCGCCGGGCCCCAGCATTTT
TRBV5-4	TRBJ2-3	.	TRBD2	CASSLEIGGGNTDTQYF	TGTGCCAGCAGCTTGGAAATCGGCGGGGGGAACACAGATACGCAGTATTTT
TRBV29-1	TRBJ1-1	many	.	CSVDRGATPEAFF	TGCAGCGTTGACAGAGGGGCGACGCCTGAAGCTTTCTTT
TRBV20-1	TRBJ2-1	few	TRBD2	CSKRGGDGGQFF	TGCAGTAAGCGGGGGGGCGACGGCGGGCAGTTCTTC
TRBV5-6	TRBJ2-7	many	TRBD2	CASSSGTSGAYEQYF	TGTGCCAGCAGCTCCGGGACTAGCGGGGCCTACGAGCAGTACTTC
TRBV11-2	TRBJ2-3	few	.	CASSRPGGTDTQYF	TGTGCCAGCAGCCGACCAGGGGGCACAGATACGCAGTATTTT
TRBV11-2	TRBJ2-3	many	TRBD2	CASSFTGTSGRTDTQYF	TGTGCCAGCAGCTTCACCGGGACTAGCGGCCGCACAGATACGCAGTATTTT
TRBV6-2/TRBV6-3	TRBJ2-1	few	.	CASRRDERLLTDGEQFF	TGTGCCAGCAGGAGGGACGAGAGACTCCTCACCGACGGGGAGCAGTTCTTC
TRBV6-1	TRBJ2-7	many	TRBD2	CASTVSSSGSLGSYEQYF	TGTGCCAGCACCGTATCGTCTAGCGGGAGTTTGGGCTCCTACGAGCAGTACTTC
TRBV13	TRBJ1-2	many	.	CASSLKFRVLDYTF	TGTGCCAGCAGCTTAAAATTCAGGGTGTTGGACTACACCTTC
TRBV20-1	TRBJ2-7	.	.	CSAGPGATYEQYF	TGCAGTGCAGGGCCGGGGGCAACCTACGAGCAGTACTTC
TRBV19	TRBJ1-1	many	.	CASNPSGSTEAFF	TGTGCCAGTAACCCCTCCGGTTCCACTGAAGCTTTCTTT
TRBV28	TRBJ2-3	many	.	CASGVAVNTDTQYF	TGTGCCAGCGGGGTAGCGGTAAACACAGATACGCAGTATTTT
TRBV9	TRBJ2-1	.	TRBD2	CASSVGGGPYSEQFF	TGTGCCAGCAGCGTTGGGGGGGGTCCGTACAGTGAGCAGTTCTTC
TRBV30	TRBJ2-5	many	.	CAWDRGIETQYF	TGTGCCTGGGATCGAGGGATCGAGACCCAGTACTTC
TRBV20-1	TRBJ2-1	many	TRBD2	CSASDAGDNNEQFF	TGCAGTGCTAGCGACGCGGGGGATAACAATGAGCAGTTCTTC
TRBV12-3/TRBV12-4	TRBJ1-5	.	.	CASSFLQGGNQPQHF	TGTGCCAGCAGTTTTCTCCAGGGTGGCAATCAGCCCCAGCATTTT
TRBV6-1	TRBJ1-4	few	TRBD1	CASRTQGADEKLFF	TGTGCCAGCCGGACACAGGGGGCGGATGAAAAACTGTTTTTT
TRBV24-1	TRBJ2-1	.	.	CATSDFTRGRHEQFF	TGTGCCACCAGTGATTTCACCAGGGGGAGGCATGAGCAGTTCTTC
TRBV20-1	TRBJ2-3	few	.	CSARDRASRAQYF	TGCAGTGCTAGAGATCGGGCGAGCCGGGCGCAGTATTTT
TRBV14	TRBJ1-5	.	.	CASSQDYNQPQHF	TGTGCCAGCAGCCAAGACTACAATCAGCCCCAGCATTTT
TRBV19	TRBJ1-4	few	.	CASSIGGINEKLFF	TGTGCCAGTAGTATAGGAGGCATTAATGAAAAACTGTTTTTT
TRBV5-1	TRBJ2-3	many	TRBD2	CASSLQPPGTSGSTDTQYF	TGCGCCAGCAGCTTACAACCCCCGGGGACTAGCGGGAGCACAGATACGCAGTATTTT
TRBV7-9	TRBJ2-1	.	TRBD1	CASSLGWVTGVNEQFF	TGTGCCAGCAGCTTAGGGTGGGTGACAGGGGTAAATGAGCAGTTCTTC
TRBV12-3/TRBV12-4	TRBJ1-2	many	.	CASSRPGPHGYTF	TGTGCCAGCAGCCGTCCGGGACCTCATGGCTACACCTTC
TRBV3-1	TRBJ2-1	many	.	CASSHSVERPLAYNEQFF	TGTGCCAGCAGCCACTCCGTAGAGCGGCCCCTGGCCTACAATGAGCAGTTCTTC
TRBV30	TRBJ2-5	.	.	CAWARGGPETQYF	TGTGCCTGGGCCCGGGGAGGTCCGGAGACCCAGTACTTC
TRBV20-1	TRBJ2-2	.	.	CSARTTANTGELFF	TGCAGTGCACGGACTACCGCGAACACCGGGGAGCTGTTTTTT
TRBV29-1	TRBJ1-2	.	.	CSVDSNYGYTF	TGCAGCGTTGACTCTAACTATGGCTACACCTTC
TRBV2	TRBJ1-2	.	TRBD1	CAMGTGRNYGYTF	TGTGCCATGGGGACAGGGAGAAACTATGGCTACACCTTC